This TCR beta chain originates from a study of blood T cell repertoires in COVID-19. Method: immunoSEQ multiplex PCR; TCRdb's copy keeps in-frame clones and lacks some. Of 50,000 to 65,000 clones listed, 65% to 85% were seen once; the top ten hold 5.5% to 7%. The CDR3 is 11 residues long. Germline V gene lookup returns CDR1 GTSNPN and CDR2 SVGIG (reference sequence). V lost 4 bases and J lost 12; bases outside the gene matches: 6. The chain has TRBV30 and TRBJ2-1, with 7 bases identical to TRBD1. Sequencing input: peripheral blood. The receptor was derived from a woman in her 50s with active or convalescent COVID-19. Written as DNA, the CDR3 is TGTGCCTGGAATGCAGGGGGACGGCAGTTCTTC. It specifies CAWNAGGRQFF.